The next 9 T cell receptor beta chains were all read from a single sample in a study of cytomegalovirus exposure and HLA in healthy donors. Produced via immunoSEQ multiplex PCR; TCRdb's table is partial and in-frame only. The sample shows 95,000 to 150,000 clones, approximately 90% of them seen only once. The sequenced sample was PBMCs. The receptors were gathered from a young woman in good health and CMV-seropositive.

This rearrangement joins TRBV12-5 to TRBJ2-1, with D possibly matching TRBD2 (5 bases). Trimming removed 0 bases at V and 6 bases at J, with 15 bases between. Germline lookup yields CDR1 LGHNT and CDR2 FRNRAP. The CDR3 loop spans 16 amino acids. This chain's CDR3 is CASGLVDTGFSNEQFF. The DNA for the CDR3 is TGTGCTAGTGGTTTGGTAGATACGGGATTTTCCAATGAGCAGTTCTTC.

CDR3: CASSEDRRARNQPQHF. The CDR3 DNA follows: TGTGCCAGCAGTGAAGACAGGAGGGCCCGCAATCAGCCCCAGCATTTT. The rearrangement joins TRBV2 to TRBJ1-5, with TRBD1 as a possible D gene (5 bases). CDR3 length: 16 residues. CDR1 is SNHLY, CDR2 FYNNEI, per germline. The V and J ends lost 1 base and 2 bases respectively, with 12 bases between them.

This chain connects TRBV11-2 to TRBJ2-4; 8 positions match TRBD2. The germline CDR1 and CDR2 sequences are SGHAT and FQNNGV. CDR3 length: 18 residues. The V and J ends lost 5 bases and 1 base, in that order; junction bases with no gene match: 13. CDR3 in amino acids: CASSPGGGQGLAKNIQYF. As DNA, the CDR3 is TGTGCCAGCAGCCCGGGGGGGGGTCAGGGGCTGGCCAAAAACATTCAGTACTTC. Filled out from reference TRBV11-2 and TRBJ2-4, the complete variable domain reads EAGVAQSPRYKIIEKRQSVAFWCNPISGHATLYWYQQILGQGPKLLIQFQNNGVVDDSQLPKDRFSAERLKGVDSTLKIQPAKLEDSAVYLCASSPGGGQGLAKNIQYFGAGTRLSVL.

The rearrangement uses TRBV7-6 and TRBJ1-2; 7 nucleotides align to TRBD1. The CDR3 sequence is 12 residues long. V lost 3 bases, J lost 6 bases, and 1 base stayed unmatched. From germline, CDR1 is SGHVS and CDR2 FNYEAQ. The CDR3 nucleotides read TGTGCCAGCAGCTTGACAGGGCATGGCTACACCTTC. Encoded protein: CASSLTGHGYTF.

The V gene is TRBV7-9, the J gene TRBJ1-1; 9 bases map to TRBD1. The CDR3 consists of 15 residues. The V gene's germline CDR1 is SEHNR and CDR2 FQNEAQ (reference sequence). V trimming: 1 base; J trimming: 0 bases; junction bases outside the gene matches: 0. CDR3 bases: TGTGCCAGCAGCTTAGGGGACAGGGTGAACACTGAAGCTTTCTTT. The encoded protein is CASSLGDRVNTEAFF.

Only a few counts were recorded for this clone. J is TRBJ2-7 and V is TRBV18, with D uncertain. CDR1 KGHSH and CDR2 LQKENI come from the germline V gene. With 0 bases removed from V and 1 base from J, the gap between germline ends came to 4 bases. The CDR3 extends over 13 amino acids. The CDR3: CASSPPMSYEQYF. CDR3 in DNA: TGTGCCAGCTCACCACCCATGTCCTACGAGCAGTACTTC. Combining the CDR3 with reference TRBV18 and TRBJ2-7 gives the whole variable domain NAGVMQNPRHLVRRRGQEARLRCSPMKGHSHVYWYRQLPEEGLKFMVYLQKENIIDESGMPKERFSAEFPKEGPSILRIQQVVRGDSAAYFCASSPPMSYEQYFGPGTRLTVT.

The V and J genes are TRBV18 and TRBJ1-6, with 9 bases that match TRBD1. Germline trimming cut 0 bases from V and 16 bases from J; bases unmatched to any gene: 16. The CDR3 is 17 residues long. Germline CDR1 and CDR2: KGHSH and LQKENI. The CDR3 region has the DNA TGTGCCAGCTCACCACCGTTAGGACAGGGGCCCCACATGGGACTCCACTTT. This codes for CASSPPLGQGPHMGLHF.

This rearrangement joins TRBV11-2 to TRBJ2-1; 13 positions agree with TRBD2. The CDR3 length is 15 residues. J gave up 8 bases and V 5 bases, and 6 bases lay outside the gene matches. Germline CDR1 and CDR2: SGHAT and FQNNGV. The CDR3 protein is CASSPTSGGPDEQFF. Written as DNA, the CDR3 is TGTGCCAGCAGCCCGACTAGCGGGGGGCCCGATGAGCAGTTCTTC.

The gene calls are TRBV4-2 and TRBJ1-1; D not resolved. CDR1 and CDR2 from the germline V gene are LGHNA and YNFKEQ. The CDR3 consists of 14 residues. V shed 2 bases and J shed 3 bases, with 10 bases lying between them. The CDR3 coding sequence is TGTGCCAGCAGCCAACTCCAGAGGGACACTGAAGCTTTCTTT. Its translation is CASSQLQRDTEAFF.